The next 25 T cell receptor beta chains were all read from a single sample in a study of beta chain features in type 1 diabetes. Study outcomes and limitations: In all four CD4+ subsets, TCRB CDR3 length was significantly, moderately reduced in type 1 diabetes.

Reverse transcription of all isolated RNA meant that expressed TCRB transcripts were sequenced. Generated by immunoSEQ multiplex PCR, the TCRdb table keeps only in-frame clones and is missing some. The repertoire holds 640,000 or so clones, about an eighth seen once, with less than 0.025% in the top ten. These receptors' antigens are unknown. Sequencing was done on a sample of naive CD4+ T cells from blood. The receptors here all came from a man between 18 and 35 years old with type 1 diabetes.

The chain links TRBV6-1 to TRBJ2-7; weak D call: TRBD2 (5 bases). Germline CDR1 is MNHNS and CDR2 is SASEGT. The CDR3 consists of 11 residues. Between the trimmed V and J ends, which lost 10 bases and 6 bases, there was a span of 13 bases. The CDR3 DNA reads TGTGCCACGAGGGTTACGGTCGAGCAGTACTTC. It specifies CATRVTVEQYF.

Comment on this clone: Distinct nucleotide sequences in the sample also encode this CDR3. V and J are TRBV27 and TRBJ1-1; D gene uncertain. Germline-derived CDR1 and CDR2 are MNHEY and SMNVEV (reference sequence). V was trimmed by 4 bases and J by 2 bases, leaving 8 bases between them. The CDR3 spans 13 residues. The CDR3 DNA reads TGTGCCAGCAGTTCGGTGGTCAACACTGAAGCTTTCTTT. Amino acid sequence: CASSSVVNTEAFF.

The chain joins TRBV5-1 to TRBJ2-1, with D perhaps given as TRBD1 or TRBD2 (5 bases each). V lost 5 bases and J 2 bases, leaving 11 bases between the germline ends. The germline gives CDR1 SGHRS, CDR2 YFSETQ. The CDR3 spans 14 residues. The CDR3 is CASRTGTTYNEQFF. CDR3 bases: TGCGCCAGCAGAACGGGGACGACCTACAATGAGCAGTTCTTC.

This clone was recorded a few times. The chain couples TRBV30 to TRBJ1-6; D not resolved. V was cut by 4 bases and J by 9 bases, with 10 bases left in between. CDR1 GTSNPN and CDR2 SVGIG come from the germline V gene (reference sequence). This CDR3 spans 12 amino acids. The DNA of the CDR3 is TGTGCCTGGATGGCAGCAGTTTCACCCCTCCACTTT. Encoded protein: CAWMAAVSPLHF.

This clone was recorded a few times. This chain joins TRBV6-5 and TRBJ1-5, with D uncertain. Germline V gene data show CDR1 as MNHEY and CDR2 as SVGAGI. Deletions cut 0 bases from V and 7 bases from J, with 13 bases between. This CDR3 comprises 15 residues. The CDR3 DNA follows: TGTGCCAGCAGTTACTCGGGGTTAGGACGGCAGCCCCAGCATTTT. This sequence encodes CASSYSGLGRQPQHF.

As regards this clone: The sample carries other DNA sequences with the same CDR3. The V call is TRBV11-2, the J call TRBJ2-3, with no clear D. Germline V CDR1 and CDR2: SGHAT, FQNNGV. This CDR3 spans 12 amino acids. Trimming removed 0 bases from V and 6 bases from J, with 4 bases in between. For the CDR3, the DNA is TGTGCCAGCAGCTTAGAGAGGGATACGCAGTATTTT. Translation gives CASSLERDTQYF.

This clone was counted between two and nine times. This chain connects TRBV2 to TRBJ1-4; the D gene is possibly TRBD1 (5 bases). The germline V gene has CDR1 SNHLY and CDR2 FYNNEI. This CDR3 has 15 residues. The V end lost 6 bases, the J end lost 0 bases, and 11 bases lay between the germline ends. CDR3 sequence reads: CASRGAFTTNEKLFF. CDR3 nucleotide sequence: TGTGCCAGCAGAGGGGCCTTTACAACTAATGAAAAACTGTTTTTT.

This clone was detected only once. This chain links TRBV7-7 with TRBJ2-2; 11 bases fit TRBD1. Germline trimming cut 5 bases from V and 5 bases from J; bases unmatched to any gene: 4. This CDR3 contains 15 residues. Per the germline V gene, CDR1 is SSHAT and CDR2 is FNYEAQ (reference sequence). DNA of the CDR3: TGTGCCAGCAGCCGCGGGACAGGGGGAACCGGGGAGCTGTTTTTT. It translates to CASSRGTGGTGELFF.

V and J are TRBV10-3 and TRBJ1-1; D perhaps matches TRBD1 (5 bases). Germline loops: CDR1 ENHRY, CDR2 SYGVKD. The CDR3 is 15 residues long. Trimming removed 2 bases at V and 3 bases at J, with 13 bases between. The CDR3 sequence: CAISEVGVSDTEAFF. The CDR3 nucleotides are TGTGCCATCAGTGAGGTGGGGGTATCGGACACTGAAGCTTTCTTT.

This clone was seen only a few times. The chain joins TRBV10-3 to TRBJ1-5; tentative D call: TRBD1 (5 bases). V was cut by 3 bases and J by 7 bases, with 16 bases left in between. Germline V lookup: CDR1 ENHRY, CDR2 SYGVKD. The CDR3 length is 15 residues. The CDR3 region has the DNA TGTGCCATCAGTGACCCCAGGGCTACGGGACAGCCCCAGCATTTT. It translates to CAISDPRATGQPQHF.

The V call is TRBV6-4, the J call TRBJ1-2, with 7 bases identical to TRBD1. Germline values: CDR1 MRHNA, CDR2 SNTAGT. This CDR3 comprises 15 residues. V lost 6 bases, J lost 0 bases, and 7 bases stayed unmatched. Written as DNA, the CDR3 is TGTGCCAGCAGGGATACAGGGGAACCTAACTATGGCTACACCTTC. Protein sequence: CASRDTGEPNYGYTF.

This rearrangement joins TRBV2 to TRBJ2-1; D is unclear. Germline V gene sequence: CDR1 SNHLY, CDR2 FYNNEI. The CDR3 contains 15 residues. V lost 5 bases and J 9 bases, leaving 20 bases between the germline ends. The CDR3 spells CASSSGPLSMGEQFF. The CDR3, as DNA: TGTGCCAGCAGTTCCGGACCTCTTTCGATGGGTGAGCAGTTCTTC.

This chain links TRBV6-1 with TRBJ2-5, with unresolved D. Germline V gives CDR1 MNHNS, CDR2 SASEGT. V lost 2 bases to trimming and J lost 4 bases, with 8 bases between them. The CDR3 consists of 13 residues. CDR3 sequence (DNA): TGTGCCAGCAGTGAACGTAAGGGAGAGACCCAGTACTTC. It yields the protein CASSERKGETQYF.

DNA for the CDR3: TGCGCCAGCAGCCACCTCGTTGGACAGGGGAAAGAGACCCAGTACTTC. Translating gives CASSHLVGQGKETQYF. The chain combines TRBV4-1 with TRBJ2-5; the match to TRBD1 covers 9 bases. Germline V gene lookup returns CDR1 MGHRA and CDR2 YSYEKL. Unmatched junction bases numbered 8, after V lost 3 bases and J lost 3 bases. The CDR3 sequence is 16 residues long.

The V and J genes are TRBV6-1 and TRBJ2-3; D perhaps matches TRBD2 (6 bases). The CDR3 spans 14 residues. Trimming pared 8 bases from V and 2 bases from J, leaving 14 bases between. Germline CDR1 reads MNHNS; CDR2 reads SASEGT. CDR3 nucleotides: TGTGCCAGCTATAGCGGAACCCCCACAGATACGCAGTATTTT. Protein sequence: CASYSGTPTDTQYF.

About this clone itself: This sample includes further DNA sequences coding for the same CDR3. The J gene is TRBJ2-2, the V gene TRBV9, with D hard to call. Between the trimmed V and J ends, which lost 3 bases and 1 base, there was a span of 7 bases. Per the germline V gene, CDR1 is SGDLS and CDR2 is YYNGEE. The CDR3 has 14 residues. This CDR3 is CASSGRQNTGELFF. DNA for the CDR3: TGTGCCAGCAGCGGTCGACAGAACACCGGGGAGCTGTTTTTT. The whole variable domain, remainder taken from reference TRBV9 and TRBJ2-2, is DSGVTQTPKHLITATGQRVTLRCSPRSGDLSVYWYQQSLDQGLQFLIQYYNGEERAKGNILERFSAQQFPDLHSELNLSSLELGDSALYFCASSGRQNTGELFFGEGSRLTVL.

This clone was counted a few times. The rearrangement uses TRBV4-1 and TRBJ2-4; D is possibly TRBD2 (5 bases). Germline V gene sequence: CDR1 MGHRA, CDR2 YSYEKL. The CDR3 covers 18 residues. V lost 0 bases, J lost 2 bases, and 17 bases lay in between. CDR3 protein: CASSQDLPLPGTKNIQYF. The CDR3 bases are TGCGCCAGCAGCCAAGATCTGCCTCTCCCGGGAACCAAAAACATTCAGTACTTC.

This clone was found a few times. At one boundary the junction diverges from the germline segment, which might be a read error. V is TRBV5-1 and J is TRBJ2-7; no firm D call. This CDR3 has 14 residues. Germline loops: CDR1 SGHRS, CDR2 YFSETQ. CDR3 protein: CASSRDDLRVERYF. DNA for the CDR3: TGCGCCAGCAGCCGTGACGACCTACGGGTGGAGCGGTACTTC.

V usage is TRBV6-6 and J usage is TRBJ2-5; D gene uncertain. V was cut by 2 bases and J by 2 bases, with 6 bases left in between. Germline CDR1 reads MNHNY; CDR2 reads SVGAGI (reference sequence). The CDR3 extends over 13 amino acids. Here the CDR3 DNA reads TGTGCCAGCAGTTACGTTAGTCAAGAGACCCAGTACTTC. Translation: CASSYVSQETQYF.

The table lists this clone with a few counts. The V gene is TRBV7-2, the J gene TRBJ1-1; D ambiguous. The germline V gene encodes CDR1 SGHTA and CDR2 FQGNSA. Trimming cost V 3 bases and J 6 bases, with 8 bases left between them. CDR3 size: 12 residues. For the CDR3, the DNA is TGTGCCAGCAGCTTGAGTGGCCCTGAAGCTTTCTTT. Amino acids: CASSLSGPEAFF.

The chain recombines TRBV6-6 with TRBJ2-5, with D tentatively TRBD2 (7 bases). Germline loops: CDR1 MNHNY, CDR2 SVGAGI (reference sequence). The CDR3 is made up of 16 amino acids. Between the trimmed V and J ends, which lost 5 bases and 5 bases, there was a span of 21 bases. The CDR3 sequence is CASSQRGGGPPETQYF. CDR3 sequence (DNA): TGTGCCAGCAGTCAACGGGGCGGGGGCCCTCCGGAGACCCAGTACTTC.

This clone was counted a few times. This rearrangement joins TRBV19 to TRBJ2-7; D is possibly TRBD1 (5 bases). There are 11 residues in the CDR3. CDR1 is LNHDA, CDR2 SQIVND, per germline (reference sequence). V was trimmed by 11 bases and J by 2 bases, leaving 10 bases between them. This CDR3 is CAVGRAYEQYF. DNA of the CDR3: TGTGCCGTGGGCAGGGCCTACGAGCAGTACTTC.

This clone has a handful of counts. The chain employs TRBV29-1 and TRBJ1-1; D unclear. The CDR3 has 14 residues. Trimming shortened V by 4 bases and J by 1 base, and 13 bases separated the two germline ends. Germline assignment: CDR1 SQVTM and CDR2 ANQGSEA. The CDR3 protein is CSVAWLLGNTEAFF. The CDR3 region has the DNA TGCAGCGTTGCCTGGTTATTAGGGAACACTGAAGCTTTCTTT.

In its sample, this clone was seen a few times. The chain carries TRBV29-1 and TRBJ1-1; D might be TRBD1 (6 bases). V lost 7 bases, J lost 6 bases, and 12 bases lay in between. This CDR3 contains 11 residues. Per the germline V gene, CDR1 is SQVTM and CDR2 is ANQGSEA. The CDR3 DNA follows: TGCAGCGGAGGACAGAGGGCTGAAGCTTTCTTT. Translated: CSGGQRAEAFF.

The chain recombines TRBV2 with TRBJ2-2; maybe TRBD1 (5 bases). Germline V gene data show CDR1 as SNHLY and CDR2 as FYNNEI. The CDR3 has 13 residues. Trimming removed 7 bases from V and 4 bases from J, with 10 bases in between. The CDR3: CASKGLGTGELFF. CDR3 bases: TGTGCCAGCAAGGGGCTGGGCACCGGGGAGCTGTTTTTT.